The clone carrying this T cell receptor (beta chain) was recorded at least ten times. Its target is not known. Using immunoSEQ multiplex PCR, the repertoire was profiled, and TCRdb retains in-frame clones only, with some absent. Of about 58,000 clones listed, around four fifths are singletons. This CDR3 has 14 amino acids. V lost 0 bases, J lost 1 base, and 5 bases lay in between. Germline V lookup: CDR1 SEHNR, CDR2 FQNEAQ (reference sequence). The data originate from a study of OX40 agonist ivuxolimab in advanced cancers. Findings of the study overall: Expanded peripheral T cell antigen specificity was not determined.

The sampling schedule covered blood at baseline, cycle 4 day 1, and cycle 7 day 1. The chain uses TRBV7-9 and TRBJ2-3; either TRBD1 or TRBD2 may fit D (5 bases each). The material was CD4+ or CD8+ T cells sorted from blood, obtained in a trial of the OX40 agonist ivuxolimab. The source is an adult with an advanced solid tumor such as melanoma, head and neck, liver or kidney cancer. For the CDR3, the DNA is TGTGCCAGCAGCTTAGCGGGGGGCACAGATACGCAGTATTTT. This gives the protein CASSLAGGTDTQYF.